The clone carrying this TCR beta chain showed up just a few times. This specimen comes from a study of T-cell reconstitution after alpha-beta-depleted transplantation in children. During its preparation, the TCRbeta library received unique molecular identifiers. TCRdb called the PCR reads again in MiXCR, with one record for every CDR3 protein. The table lists more than 450,000 distinct CDR3 sequences, 15% to 20% of them singletons, with 3.3% in the top ten. The CDR3 consists of 13 residues. Germline values: CDR1 DFQATT, CDR2 SNEGSKA (reference sequence). V lost 0 bases to trimming and J lost 3 bases, with 9 bases between them.

This clonotype originated in a human donor who donated a stem cell graft to a child with acute lymphoblastic leukemia. The chain is built from TRBV20-1 and TRBJ2-7; D uncertain. The sample here was PBMCs from the stem cell graft donor, taken from the stem cell graft. The CDR3 bases are TGCAGTGCTAGAGATGTCCACTACTACGAGCAGTACTTC. This encodes CSARDVHYYEQYF.